This TCR beta chain comes out of a study of cytomegalovirus exposure and HLA in healthy donors. Study conclusions and caveats: The authors enumerated 164 TCR beta chains as linked to cytomegalovirus. Highly shared sequence variants in one cluster were likely a sequencing artifact.

On this clone itself: As yet, its antigen is unknown.

The ends lost 1 base at V and 5 bases at J; junction bases unmatched: 1. The CDR3 length is 13 residues. The germline gives CDR1 LGHNA, CDR2 YSLEER. Primers for the PCR totalled 60 Vbeta and 13 Jbeta. The data were produced by immunoSEQ multiplex PCR, yet TCRdb's version contains in-frame clones alone and is incomplete. This table holds 200,000 to 250,000 clones, roughly 82% found once. This TCR was sampled from a woman in her 40s in good health and CMV-seropositive. This sequence joins TRBV4-3 and TRBJ1-2, with 7 nucleotides matching TRBD1. The sequenced sample was PBMCs. The CDR3 coding sequence is TGCGCCAGCAGCCAAGTACAGGGGTATGGCTACACCTTC. It is translated as CASSQVQGYGYTF.